This T cell receptor beta chain emerged from a study of blood T cell repertoires in COVID-19. Overall study: T cells, B-cell-depleted T cells, or PBMCs provided the cDNA or gDNA that served as material.

TCRdb's table, derived via immunoSEQ multiplex PCR, lists solely in-frame clones and lacks some. The data hold some 87,000 clones, with around four fifths observed a single time. V trimming: 1 base; J trimming: 5 bases; junction bases outside the gene matches: 3. The CDR3 length is 15 residues. The germline V gene encodes CDR1 SNHLY and CDR2 FYNNEI. Sequenced input: peripheral blood. The rearrangement joins TRBV2 to TRBJ1-2; 11 nucleotides match TRBD1. This TCR was recovered from a woman in her 70s with active or convalescent COVID-19. The CDR3 DNA reads as TGTGCCAGCAGTGAAGGGGACAGGGGGGCGTATGGCTACACCTTC. Translating gives CASSEGDRGAYGYTF.